The 9 T cell receptor beta chains below come from one sample, sequenced in a study of identical twins. TCRdb itself ran the 5' RACE reads through MiXCR, one entry per CDR3 protein. Here the sample spans around 490,000 distinct CDR3 sequences, roughly 15% being singletons. These data also formed part of another study, on yellow fever vaccine responses in identical twins.

Sequencing used CD4+ T cells sorted from blood. The receptor source for this set is a woman between 18 and 30 years old in good health.

This clonotype has only a few counts. The chain recombines TRBV3-1 with TRBJ2-7; D perhaps matches TRBD2 (6 bases). V dropped 1 base and J dropped 3 bases, with 10 bases sitting between them. This CDR3 is built from 14 residues. The germline gives CDR1 LGHDT, CDR2 YNNKEL (reference sequence). The CDR3 loop reads CASSQAFGGYEQYV. CDR3 DNA sequence: TGTGCCAGCAGCCAAGCCTTCGGGGGCTACGAGCAGTACGTC.

This clonotype appeared a few times. This sequence joins TRBV5-1 and TRBJ2-3; the match to TRBD2 covers 9 bases. CDR3 length: 17 amino acids. Germline V gene data show CDR1 as SGHRS and CDR2 as YFSETQ. The V gene end was trimmed by 2 bases and the J gene end by 0 bases; junction bases not matched to a gene: 7. CDR3 sequence: CASSFLGLAKSTDTQYF. DNA for the CDR3: TGCGCCAGCAGCTTCCTTGGACTAGCGAAAAGCACAGATACGCAGTATTTT.

This clonotype has only a few counts. DNA for the CDR3: TGCGCCAGCAGCTCTCACGGGGCGAACACTGAAGCTTTCTTT. Translation gives CASSSHGANTEAFF. This sequence joins TRBV5-1 and TRBJ1-1; D perhaps matches TRBD1 (5 bases). There are 14 residues in the CDR3. Trimming took 3 bases from V and 1 from J, leaving 10 bases between them. Germline lookup yields CDR1 SGHRS and CDR2 YFSETQ.

This rearrangement joins TRBV27 to TRBJ2-7, with 8 bases fitting TRBD1. Germline CDR1 MNHEY, CDR2 SMNVEV (reference sequence). The CDR3 consists of 19 residues. V shed 8 bases, J shed 0 bases, and the junction held 21 bases outside the gene matches. CDR3 residues: CASGARTGRLFSPSYEQYF. CDR3 nucleotides: TGTGCCAGCGGGGCCCGGACAGGGCGCTTATTTAGCCCCTCCTACGAGCAGTACTTC.

This clonotype was seen only a few times. V usage is TRBV25-1 and J usage is TRBJ2-5, with unresolved D. This CDR3 has 14 residues. CDR1 and CDR2 from the germline V gene are MGHDK and SYGVNS. Trimming cost V 1 base and J 1 base, with 7 bases left between them. The CDR3 reads CASSEFGRQETQYF. CDR3 nucleotide sequence: TGTGCCAGCAGTGAATTTGGACGCCAAGAGACCCAGTACTTC.

V is TRBV5-1 and J is TRBJ2-1; D remains unclear. Germline assignment: CDR1 SGHRS and CDR2 YFSETQ. V lost 4 bases and J 14 bases, leaving 13 bases between the germline ends. This CDR3 is 11 amino acids long. The CDR3 region has the DNA TGCGCCAGCAGCGTCCAGTATCTGAAGTTCTTC. Its translation: CASSVQYLKFF. Supplemented by reference TRBV5-1 and TRBJ2-1, the full variable domain reads KAGVTQTPRYLIKTRGQQVTLSCSPISGHRSVSWYQQTPGQGLQFLFEYFSETQRNKGNFPGRFSGRQFSNSRSEMNVSTLELGDSALYLCASSVQYLKFFGPGTRLTVL.

J is TRBJ1-1 and V is TRBV10-3; TRBD1 agrees at 9 bases. This CDR3 spans 14 amino acids. The trim removed 6 bases at V and 2 bases at J, leaving 4 bases unmatched. Germline assignment: CDR1 ENHRY and CDR2 SYGVKD. The CDR3 nucleotides are TGTGCCATCAGGGGGGACAGGGTAAACACTGAAGCTTTCTTT. Protein sequence: CAIRGDRVNTEAFF.

This chain joins TRBV27 and TRBJ2-2; D gene ambiguous. Trimming removed 0 bases from V and 5 bases from J, with 7 bases in between. The CDR3 consists of 14 residues. Germline CDR1 reads MNHEY; CDR2 reads SMNVEV (reference sequence). CDR3 in DNA: TGTGCCAGCAGTTTATCTCATTTAACCGGGGAGCTGTTTTTT. Its translation is CASSLSHLTGELFF.

A few counts support this clonotype. The gene calls are TRBV18 and TRBJ2-5; D might be TRBD2 (6 bases). Germline V CDR1 and CDR2: KGHSH, LQKENI. Trimming left V 5 bases short and J 4 bases short, with 20 bases between. The CDR3 length is 16 residues. The CDR3 spells CASSNRLTGVGETQYF. CDR3 sequence (DNA): TGTGCCAGCTCAAACCGTTTGACGGGAGTGGGAGAGACCCAGTACTTC.